The 3 T cell receptor beta chains below all came from one sample that was sequenced in a study of cytomegalovirus exposure and HLA in healthy donors. PCR primers comprised 60 Vbeta and 13 Jbeta primers. Using immunoSEQ multiplex PCR, the repertoire was profiled, and TCRdb retains in-frame clones only, with some absent. The sample yields around 190,000 clones, approximately 80% seen once. Sequencing was carried out using PBMCs. The receptors were sampled from a woman aged 25 to 39 in good health and CMV-seropositive.

The J gene is TRBJ1-6, the V gene TRBV4-3; D uncertain. This CDR3 is built from 15 residues. Germline CDR1 is LGHNA and CDR2 is YSLEER. The V gene lost 0 bases and the J gene lost 7 bases, with 10 bases spanning the gap. CDR3 nucleotides: TGCGCCAGCAGCCAAGATGCGGCAGTCAATTCACCCCTCCACTTT. Its translation is CASSQDAAVNSPLHF.

V gene TRBV27 combines with J gene TRBJ2-1; possible D gene TRBD1, 5 bases. Trimming left V 3 bases short and J 8 bases short, with 20 bases between. CDR1 is MNHEY, CDR2 SMNVEV, per germline (reference sequence). The CDR3 runs 16 residues. CDR3 sequence (DNA): TGTGCCAGCAGTTTTTACCGGACAAGGGCGAGCGATGAGCAGTTCTTC. Its translation: CASSFYRTRASDEQFF.

The J gene is TRBJ2-5, the V gene TRBV29-1; TRBD2 might be the D (6 bases). From germline, CDR1 is SQVTM and CDR2 ANQGSEA. There are 12 residues in the CDR3. V was shortened by 5 bases and J by 4 bases, with 11 bases between the two germline ends. CDR3 coding DNA: TGCAGCGTTCAGGAGGGGAGAGAGACCCAGTACTTC. Protein: CSVQEGRETQYF.